This TCR beta chain stems from a study of blood T cell repertoires in COVID-19 (TCRdb year 2020). With regard to the full study: Samples from collaborators originated in the United States, Italy and Spain and spanned both the acute and convalescent phases of COVID-19. HLA class I and class II types, where available, came from metadata supplied by the sample provider rather than from assay-based typing. Nearly every sample came with metadata listing a de-identified subject ID, COVID-19 status, age in years and sex. The prospective study material was composed of cDNA or gDNA derived from T cells, B-cell-depleted T cells, or PBMCs. Samples were obtained from the ongoing ImmuneRACE study (first 160 participants) and from 950 to 1,500 subjects provided by 6 global collaborators. The dataset comprised deeply sampled blood TCRbeta repertoires from subjects exposed to, actively infected with, or recovered from COVID-19. The repertoires were released in a freely available public database intended as a resource for research on the immune response to SARS-CoV-2. Study-wide conclusions, independent of this receptor: The quantity of clinical and demographic metadata differed by source and by participant and was supplied without curation.

The immunoSEQ Assay, a bias-controlled multiplex PCR, was used to amplify TCRbeta CDR3 regions from genomic DNA. The authors' analysis ran thus. The number of nucleated cells in each sample was estimated by amplification of reference gene primers within the assay. To quantify the absolute abundance of each unique TCRbeta CDR3 rearrangement, sequence reads were collapsed and filtered. For each sample, productive Simpson clonality was calculated as the square root of Simpson's diversity index across productive rearrangements. In TCRdb, the immuneACCESS table is reduced to in-frame sequences with V and J assigned. These tables do not hold every clone; where another copy was compared, an unresolved V gene accounts for under half, and the others remain unexplained. The DNA gave D and trimming, while V, J and clone size come from that table. This sample has 65,000 to 90,000 clones in its table, and roughly nine tenths of those were observed once. The ten largest account for approximately 8% of the sample.

Comments on this clone: Its target antigen remains unknown. The input lacks base qualities; no much larger clone sits a single base away.

Collaborating institutions collected whole blood in K2EDTA tubes following their own protocols. For TCRbeta analysis, collaborator samples were shipped as frozen whole blood, as isolated PBMCs, or as DNA extracted from either sample type. The CDR3 sequence holds 17 residues, the cysteine and phenylalanine included. Only CDR3 DNA is held: 51 bases, read in frame from base 1. The CDR1 and CDR2 encoded by the germline V gene are SNHLY and FYNNEI. V is pared back by 0 bases and J by 1 base, with 12 bases lying between the germline termini. The sequence joins TRBV2 to TRBJ2-2; the D gene is possibly TRBD1, with 6 bases matching. The specimen was peripheral blood. The sequence came from a man aged 25-45 years with acute or convalescent COVID-19. The DNA is TGTGCCAGCAGTGAAGCGCTTCGGACAGTGAACACCGGGGAGCTGTTTTTT. Translated, this is CASSEALRTVNTGELFF.